The following is a T cell receptor (beta chain) sequence with its context. The data originate from a study of CD8 T cells in Susac syndrome. V was clipped by 6 bases and J by 2 bases, with 11 bases between them. The CDR3 runs to 12 residues. CDR1 DFQATT and CDR2 SNEGSKA come from the germline V gene (reference sequence). CD8+ and CD4+ T cells from blood underwent TCR beta sequencing. cDNA came from roughly 0.47 to 1 ug RNA primed by random hexamers. By means of immunoSEQ multiplex PCR, TCR beta CDR3 spanning 54 Vbeta and 13 Jbeta underwent amplification. Using its own MiXCR run on the immunoSEQ multiplex PCR reads, TCRdb lists one record per CDR3 protein. Of around 170,000 distinct CDR3 sequences listed, roughly 95% were seen once; the top ten hold about 0.16%.

The V and J genes are TRBV20-1 and TRBJ2-7; no firm D call. This receptor was obtained from a human donor with multiple sclerosis. The sample comprised CD8+ T cells from PBMCs. CDR3: CSAARRTYEQYF. Written as DNA, the CDR3 is TGCAGTGCGGCCCGTAGGACCTACGAGCAGTACTTC.